The present entry profiles one T cell receptor beta chain with its context. Germline lookup yields CDR1 SGHTA and CDR2 FQGNSA. This CDR3 contains 19 residues. Trimming at V came to 1 base and at J to 4 bases, leaving 10 bases not matched to a gene. Only in-frame clones appear in the TCRdb table, and some are missing; sequencing was by immunoSEQ multiplex PCR. The top ten clones hold 5.9% of a sample with roughly 220,000 clones, 65% to 90% of them seen once. This sample is drawn from a study of blood T cell repertoires in COVID-19. About the study: Whether acute or convalescent, the COVID-19 samples came from the United States, Italy and Spain.

The TCR was taken from an elderly man with acute or convalescent COVID-19. This rearrangement joins TRBV7-2 to TRBJ2-1; 13 positions agree with TRBD2. The sample consisted of peripheral blood. CDR3 loop: CASSLGTSGRALGYNEQFF. Here the CDR3 DNA reads TGTGCCAGCAGCTTAGGCACTAGCGGGAGGGCCCTCGGGTACAATGAGCAGTTCTTC.